The entry below gives a single TCR beta chain sequence along with its context. The antigen is unknown. The data were obtained in a study of T cells in Graves' hyperthyroidism and ophthalmopathy. Study outcomes and limitations: Blood also showed most of the thyroid clonotypes that were expanded above 0.001.

Not enrolled were patients with uncontrolled infection, other autoimmune disease, pregnancy or lactation. Diagnoses were established using clinical symptoms, serum thyroxine and TRAb, thyroid ultrasound and orbital computed tomography. Using 10 ml of fresh peripheral blood, PBMCs were prepared. Germline V gene lookup returns CDR1 SNHLY and CDR2 FYNNEI. The CDR3 extends over 13 amino acids. Trimming took off 2 bases at V and 7 bases at J, with 11 bases between the two ends. RNA transcripts gave rise to amplified TCR beta CDR3 regions. The primer set for the first-round RT-PCR of the TCR CDR3 was HTBI. One entry per CDR3 protein results from TCRdb running MiXCR on the multiplex PCR reads. The sample includes about 640,000 distinct CDR3 sequences, around 21% of them seen just once.

The chain recombines TRBV2 with TRBJ1-2; D call uncertain. The sequence came from a man aged 25 to 40 with Graves' ophthalmopathy. The sequenced sample was blood. CDR3 bases: TGTGCCAGCAGTGAAAGGGTTGACTGTGGCTACACCTTC. It encodes CASSERVDCGYTF.